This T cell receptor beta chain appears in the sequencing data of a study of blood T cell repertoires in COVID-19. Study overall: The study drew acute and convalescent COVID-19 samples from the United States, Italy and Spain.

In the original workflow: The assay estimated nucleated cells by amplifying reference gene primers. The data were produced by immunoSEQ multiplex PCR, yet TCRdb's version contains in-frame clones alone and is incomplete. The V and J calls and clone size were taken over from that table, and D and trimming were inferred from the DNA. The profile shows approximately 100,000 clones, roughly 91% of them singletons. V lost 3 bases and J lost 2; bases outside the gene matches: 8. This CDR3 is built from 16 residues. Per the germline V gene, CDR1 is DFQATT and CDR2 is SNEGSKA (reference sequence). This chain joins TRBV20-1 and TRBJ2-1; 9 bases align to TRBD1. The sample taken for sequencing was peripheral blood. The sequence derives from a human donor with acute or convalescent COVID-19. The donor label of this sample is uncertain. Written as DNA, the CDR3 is TGCAGTGCTAGTGATCCGGGACAGGGACCCTACAATGAGCAGTTCTTC. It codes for CSASDPGQGPYNEQFF.